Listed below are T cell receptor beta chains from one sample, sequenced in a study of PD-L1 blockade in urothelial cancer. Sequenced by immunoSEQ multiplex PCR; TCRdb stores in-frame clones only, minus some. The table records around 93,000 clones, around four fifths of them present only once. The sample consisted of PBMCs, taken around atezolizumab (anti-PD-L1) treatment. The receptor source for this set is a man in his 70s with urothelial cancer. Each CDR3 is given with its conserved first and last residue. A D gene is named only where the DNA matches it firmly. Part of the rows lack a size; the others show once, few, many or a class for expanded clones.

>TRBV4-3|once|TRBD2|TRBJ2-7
CASSQDRLAGGFSYEQYF
TGCGCCAGCAGCCAAGATCGCCTAGCGGGAGGGTTCTCCTACGAGCAGTACTTC
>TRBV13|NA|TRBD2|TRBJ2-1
CASSLSGTSSYNEQFF
TGTGCCAGCAGCTTATCGGGGACTAGCAGTTACAATGAGCAGTTCTTC
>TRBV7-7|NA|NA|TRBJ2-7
CASSAHRDSLQYF
TGTGCTAGCAGCGCTCACCGGGACTCCTTGCAGTACTTC
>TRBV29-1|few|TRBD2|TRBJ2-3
CSVVRGALDTQYF
TGCAGCGTTGTGCGGGGGGCTCTTGATACGCAGTATTTT
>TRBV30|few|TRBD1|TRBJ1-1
CAWSRTGEDEAFF
TGTGCCTGGAGTCGGACAGGGGAAGATGAAGCTTTCTTT
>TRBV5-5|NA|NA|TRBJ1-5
CASSLEPGNSNQPQHF
TGTGCCAGCAGCTTGGAGCCAGGGAATAGCAATCAGCCCCAGCATTTT
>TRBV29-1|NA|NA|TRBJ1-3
CSVGTGGNTIYF
TGCAGCGTTGGAACGGGGGGAAACACCATATATTTT
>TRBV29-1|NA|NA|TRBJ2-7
CSVGEPGEQQYF
TGCAGCGTTGGGGAACCGGGGGAACAGCAGTACTTC
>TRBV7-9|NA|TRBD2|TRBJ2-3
CASSLQREPGTDTQYF
TGTGCCAGCAGCCTTCAGCGGGAACCGGGTACAGATACGCAGTATTTT
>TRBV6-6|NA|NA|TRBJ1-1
CASSYEQNTEAFF
TGTGCCAGCAGTTACGAGCAGAACACTGAAGCTTTCTTT
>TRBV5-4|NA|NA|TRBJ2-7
CASSLAGSYEQYF
TGTGCCAGCAGCTTAGCAGGCTCCTACGAGCAGTACTTC
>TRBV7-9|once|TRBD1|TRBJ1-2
CASSPIGDRGNYGYTF
TGTGCCAGCAGCCCTATCGGGGACAGGGGGAACTATGGCTACACCTTC
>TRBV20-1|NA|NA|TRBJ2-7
CSARHSYEQYF
TGCAGTGCCCGACACTCCTACGAGCAGTACTTC
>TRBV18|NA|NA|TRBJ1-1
CASSPLETGRTEAFF
TGTGCCAGCTCACCACTGGAAACAGGGCGGACTGAAGCTTTCTTT
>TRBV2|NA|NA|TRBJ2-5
CASRGNLTQYF
TGTGCCAGCAGGGGCAATCTAACCCAGTACTTC
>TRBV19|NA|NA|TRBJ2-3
CASSIRGHDTDTQYF
TGTGCCAGTAGTATCCGAGGGCATGACACAGATACGCAGTATTTT
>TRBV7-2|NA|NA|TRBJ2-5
CASSSGQGETQYF
TGTGCCAGCAGCTCGGGACAAGGAGAGACCCAGTACTTC
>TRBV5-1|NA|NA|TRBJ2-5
CASSLNRRLGQETQYF
TGCGCCAGCAGCTTGAACAGGCGACTAGGCCAAGAGACCCAGTACTTC
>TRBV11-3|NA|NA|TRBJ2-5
CASSLGRAGPQETQYF
TGTGCCAGCAGCTTAGGAAGGGCAGGGCCGCAAGAGACCCAGTACTTC
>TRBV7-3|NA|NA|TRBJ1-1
CASSLSRNTEAFF
TGTGCCAGCAGCTTAAGTCGGAACACTGAAGCTTTCTTT
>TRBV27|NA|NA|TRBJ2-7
CASSPSGAYEQYF
TGTGCCAGCAGTCCGTCAGGGGCCTACGAGCAGTACTTC
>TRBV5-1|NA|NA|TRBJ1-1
CASRQSVNTEAFF
TGCGCCAGCAGACAGTCCGTGAACACTGAAGCTTTCTTT
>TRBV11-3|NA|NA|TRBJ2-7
CASSLGQAMTYEQYF
TGTGCCAGCAGCTTAGGACAGGCGATGACCTACGAGCAGTACTTC
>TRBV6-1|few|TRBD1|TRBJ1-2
CASSLTGYGYTF
TGTGCCAGCAGCCTGACAGGGTATGGCTACACCTTC
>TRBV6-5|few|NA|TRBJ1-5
CATQSQGNRYQPQHF
TGTGCCACCCAAAGCCAGGGGAATCGGTATCAGCCCCAGCATTTT
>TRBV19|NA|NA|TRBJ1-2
CASSIVVLGPISPGYTF
TGTGCCAGTAGTATCGTAGTTTTGGGGCCTATCAGCCCTGGCTACACCTTC
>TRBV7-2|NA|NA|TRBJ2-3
CASSSITDTQYF
TGTGCCAGCAGCTCCATCACAGATACGCAGTATTTT
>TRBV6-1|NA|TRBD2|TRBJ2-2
CASSEARASGPNTGELFF
TGTGCCAGCAGTGAAGCGAGGGCTAGCGGGCCGAACACCGGGGAGCTGTTTTTT
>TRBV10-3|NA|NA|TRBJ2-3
CAISESGGTGRTDTQYF
TGTGCCATCAGTGAGTCTGGGGGGACCGGAAGGACAGATACGCAGTATTTT
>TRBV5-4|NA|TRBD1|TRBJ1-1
CASSKPTGGWISTEAFF
TGTGCCAGCAGCAAACCCACAGGGGGCTGGATCAGCACTGAAGCTTTCTTT
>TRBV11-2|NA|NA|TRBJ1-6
CASSSAGNNSPLHF
TGTGCCAGCAGCTCAGCAGGGAATAATTCACCCCTCCACTTT
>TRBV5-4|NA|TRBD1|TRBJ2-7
CASSLRGTGDYEQYF
TGTGCCAGCAGCTTGAGAGGGACAGGGGACTACGAGCAGTACTTC
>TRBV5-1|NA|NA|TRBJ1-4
CASRATATNEKLFF
TGCGCCAGCAGGGCGACAGCAACTAATGAAAAACTGTTTTTT
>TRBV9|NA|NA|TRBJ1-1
CASSVETGMGTEAFF
TGTGCCAGCAGCGTAGAAACAGGGATGGGTACTGAAGCTTTCTTT
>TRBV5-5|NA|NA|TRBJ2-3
CASSRQGLTDTQYF
TGTGCCAGCAGCCGTCAAGGACTTACAGATACGCAGTATTTT
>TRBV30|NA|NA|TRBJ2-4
CAWSSQNIQYF
TGTGCCTGGAGCTCTCAAAACATTCAGTACTTC
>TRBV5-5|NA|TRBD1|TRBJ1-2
CASSLEWDSYGYTF
TGTGCCAGCAGCTTGGAATGGGACAGCTATGGCTACACCTTC
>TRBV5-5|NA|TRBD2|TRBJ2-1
CASSLATSGGGYEQFF
TGTGCCAGCAGCTTGGCTACTAGTGGCGGGGGGTATGAGCAGTTCTTC
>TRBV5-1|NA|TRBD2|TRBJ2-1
CASSPPQAGAYNEQFF
TGCGCCAGCAGCCCTCCCCAAGCGGGAGCGTACAATGAGCAGTTCTTC
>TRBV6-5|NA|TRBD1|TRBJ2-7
CASRGQGITYEQYF
TGTGCCAGCAGGGGACAGGGGATTACCTACGAGCAGTACTTC
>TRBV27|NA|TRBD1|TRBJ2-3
CASSLSGTGSFGDTQYF
TGTGCCAGCAGTTTATCGGGGACAGGGAGTTTTGGCGATACGCAGTATTTT
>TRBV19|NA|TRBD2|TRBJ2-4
CASSIYGGGLAKNIQYF
TGTGCCAGTAGTATTTACGGGGGGGGCCTAGCCAAAAACATTCAGTACTTC
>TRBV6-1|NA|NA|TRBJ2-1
CASSGLEEVEQFF
TGTGCCAGCAGTGGTCTAGAGGAGGTTGAGCAGTTCTTC
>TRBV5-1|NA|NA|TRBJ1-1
CASTTAGGRGTEAFF
TGCGCCAGCACCACAGCTGGAGGAAGAGGGACTGAAGCTTTCTTT
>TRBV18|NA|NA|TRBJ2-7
CASSPRSGDEQYF
TGTGCCAGCTCACCACGTAGCGGCGACGAGCAGTACTTC
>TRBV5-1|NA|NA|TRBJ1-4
CASSLASTGEKLFF
TGCGCCAGCAGCTTGGCTTCTACCGGGGAAAAACTGTTTTTT
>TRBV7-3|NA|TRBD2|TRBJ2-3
CASSASGVTDTQYF
TGTGCCAGCAGCGCAAGCGGGGTCACAGATACGCAGTATTTT
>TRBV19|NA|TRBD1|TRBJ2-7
CASSTQTGAYEQYF
TGTGCCAGTAGTACCCAAACAGGGGCCTACGAGCAGTACTTC
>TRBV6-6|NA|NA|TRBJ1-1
CASRPSGNTEAFF
TGTGCCAGCCGACCCTCGGGGAACACTGAAGCTTTCTTT
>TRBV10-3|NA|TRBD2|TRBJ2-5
CATAGDQAGGLQETQYF
TGTGCCACCGCGGGGGATCAAGCGGGAGGGCTCCAAGAGACCCAGTACTTC
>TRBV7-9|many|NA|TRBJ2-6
CASSERGGSGSGANVLTF
TGTGCCAGCAGCGAGAGGGGGGGATCTGGGTCTGGGGCCAACGTCCTGACTTTC
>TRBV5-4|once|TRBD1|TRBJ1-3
CASSPDRVGGNTIYF
TGTGCCAGCAGCCCCGACAGGGTGGGTGGAAACACCATATATTTT
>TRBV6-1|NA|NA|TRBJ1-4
CASSEALQGFGEKLFF
TGTGCCAGCAGTGAAGCGCTTCAGGGTTTTGGGGAAAAACTGTTTTTT